A single sample is the source of the 30 T cell receptor beta chains below, sequenced in a study of Tregs in tolerant kidney transplant recipients. TCRdb keeps only in-frame clones here, not all; method: immunoSEQ multiplex PCR. Of under 80,000 clones detected, 70% to 90% appear once; the ten largest clones hold about 2.1%. Sequenced here: Tregs from blood, sampled before the transplant. The receptors here all came from a human donor who received a combined kidney and bone marrow transplant.

The rearrangement links TRBV5-4 to TRBJ2-5; TRBD2 agrees at 13 bases. After removal of 4 bases from V and 3 bases from J, the junction contained 6 bases not matched to a gene. The CDR3 has 16 residues. In germline, CDR1 is SGHNT, CDR2 YYREEE (reference sequence). The CDR3 DNA reads as TGTGCCAGCAGCAGACCCGGGACTAGCGGGAAAGAGACCCAGTACTTC. Amino acids: CASSRPGTSGKETQYF.

The V call is TRBV19, the J call TRBJ1-4, with unresolved D. Germline V gene sequence: CDR1 LNHDA, CDR2 SQIVND (reference sequence). CDR3 length equals 16 residues. V lost 1 base, J lost 0 bases, and 9 bases lay in between. CDR3 sequence: CASSIGTGTTNEKLFF. CDR3 nucleotide sequence: TGTGCCAGTAGTATAGGAACCGGGACAACTAATGAAAAACTGTTTTTT.

The chain recombines TRBV4-3 with TRBJ1-2, with 8 bases matching TRBD1. This CDR3 region has 15 residues. Trimming removed 1 base from V and 5 bases from J; junction bases left unmatched: 6. Germline V gives CDR1 LGHNA, CDR2 YSLEER. CDR3 in amino acids: CASSQGDRPSYGYTF. The CDR3 nucleotides are TGCGCCAGCAGCCAAGGGGACAGGCCATCATATGGCTACACCTTC.

The chain recombines TRBV7-2 with TRBJ2-6; D might be TRBD2 (6 bases). Germline V gene lookup returns CDR1 SGHTA and CDR2 FQGNSA. CDR3 size: 12 residues. Trimming removed 1 base from V and 11 bases from J, with 6 bases in between. The CDR3 nucleotides read TGTGCCAGCAGCTTAGGGGGGGACGTCCTGACTTTC. Encoded protein: CASSLGGDVLTF.

V usage is TRBV5-6 and J usage is TRBJ1-5, with D maybe TRBD1 (6 bases). The CDR3 has 15 amino acids. From germline, CDR1 is SGHDT and CDR2 YYEEEE. The germline V and J ends were trimmed by 0 bases and 6 bases, with 13 bases remaining between them. The CDR3 is CASSLGGRGLQPQHF. CDR3 DNA: TGTGCCAGCAGCTTGGGGGGGCGCGGGCTTCAGCCCCAGCATTTT. Using reference TRBV5-6 and TRBJ1-5 for the parts outside the CDR3, the full variable domain is DAGVTQSPTHLIKTRGQQVTLRCSPKSGHDTVSWYQQALGQGPQFIFQYYEEEERQRGNFPDRFSGHQFPNYSSELNVNALLLGDSALYLCASSLGGRGLQPQHFGDGTRLSIL.

This chain connects TRBV5-5 to TRBJ2-5; TRBD1 might be the D (6 bases). Germline CDR1 SGHKS, CDR2 YYEKEE (reference sequence). The V end lost 3 bases, the J end lost 5 bases, and 11 bases lay between the germline ends. The CDR3 consists of 13 residues. The CDR3 here is CASSWGQWETQYF. Written as DNA, the CDR3 is TGTGCCAGCAGCTGGGGACAATGGGAGACCCAGTACTTC.

This clone turned up a few times. The rearrangement links TRBV19 to TRBJ1-4; a possible D gene is TRBD1 (5 bases). This CDR3 has 15 amino acids. Trimming cost V 5 bases and J 7 bases, with 17 bases left between them. Germline V CDR1 and CDR2: LNHDA, SQIVND (reference sequence). CDR3 sequence: CASSPSTGRGEKLFF. Written as DNA, the CDR3 is TGTGCCAGTAGTCCCTCCACCGGGAGGGGTGAAAAACTGTTTTTT.

J is TRBJ2-3 and V is TRBV7-8, with TRBD1 identical over 8 bases. Looked up from germline, CDR1 is SGHVS and CDR2 is FQNEAQ. Trimming cost V 3 bases and J 2 bases; bases outside gene matches: 13. This CDR3 spans 18 amino acids. CDR3: CASSFPPGEDRVTDTQYF. The CDR3 DNA reads as TGTGCCAGCAGCTTCCCTCCGGGCGAGGACAGGGTCACAGATACGCAGTATTTT. The full variable domain, with the rest looked up from reference TRBV7-8 and TRBJ2-3, is GAGVSQSPRYKVAKRGQDVALRCDPISGHVSLFWYQQALGQGPEFLTYFQNEAQLDKSGLPSDRFFAERPEGSVSTLKIQRTQQEDSAVYLCASSFPPGEDRVTDTQYFGPGTRLTVL.

J is TRBJ2-1 and V is TRBV27, with 7 bases identical to TRBD1. CDR3 length equals 19 residues. The V segment lost 5 bases and the J segment 0 bases; nucleotides outside the gene matches: 16. Germline values: CDR1 MNHEY, CDR2 SMNVEV (reference sequence). CDR3 coding DNA: TGTGCCAGCAGTGACAGGGAACCCACGGACTTAAGCTCCTACAATGAGCAGTTCTTC. Translation: CASSDREPTDLSSYNEQFF.

This rearrangement joins TRBV14 to TRBJ2-7, with D possibly being TRBD1 (5 bases). Germline V gives CDR1 SGHDN, CDR2 FVKESK. The CDR3 consists of 14 residues. Trimming removed 3 bases from V and 10 bases from J, with 19 bases in between. Written as DNA, the CDR3 is TGTGCCAGCAGCCATCACTCGATAGGGGCAGAACAGTACTTC. Translating it yields CASSHHSIGAEQYF.

About this clone itself: The sample has other DNA sequences that encode this CDR3 too. The chain carries TRBV6-6 and TRBJ1-1; a possible D gene is TRBD1 (5 bases). There are 15 residues in the CDR3. Trimming left V 6 bases short and J 3 bases short, with 17 bases between. CDR1 MNHNY and CDR2 SVGAGI come from the germline V gene (reference sequence). The CDR3: CASSSGRGGYTEAFF. The DNA for the CDR3 is TGTGCCAGCAGCTCTGGGAGGGGCGGATACACTGAAGCTTTCTTT.

This clone has just a few counts. The chain carries TRBV6-1 and TRBJ1-1; 7 bases fit TRBD1. The CDR3 loop spans 14 amino acids. The germline gives CDR1 MNHNS, CDR2 SASEGT. V trimming: 5 bases; J trimming: 6 bases; junction bases outside the gene matches: 9. The CDR3 loop is CASSRDPGQPEAFF. The CDR3 coding sequence is TGTGCCAGCAGTAGAGACCCGGGACAGCCTGAAGCTTTCTTT.

The CDR3 here is CASSIGEGNTIYF. Written as DNA, the CDR3 is TGTGCCAGCAGTATCGGGGAGGGAAACACCATATATTTT. This chain connects TRBV7-8 to TRBJ1-3; D is undetermined. V lost 6 bases to trimming and J lost 4 bases, with 10 bases between them. Germline V gene lookup returns CDR1 SGHVS and CDR2 FQNEAQ. The CDR3 is made up of 13 amino acids.

The chain employs TRBV6-1 and TRBJ1-5, with 7 bases that match TRBD1. In germline, CDR1 is MNHNS, CDR2 SASEGT. Trimming removed 6 bases from V and 2 bases from J; junction bases left unmatched: 4. The CDR3 consists of 14 residues. The CDR3 region is CASSSGGRNQPQHF. DNA for the CDR3: TGTGCCAGCAGCTCAGGGGGACGCAATCAGCCCCAGCATTTT.

The chain employs TRBV4-1 and TRBJ1-2, with D possibly TRBD1 on 5 matching bases. The CDR3 length is 15 residues. V was pared by 0 bases and J by 4 bases, with 12 bases between. Germline CDR1 MGHRA, CDR2 YSYEKL. CDR3 in amino acids: CASSQESGPGYGYTF. The DNA for the CDR3 is TGCGCCAGCAGCCAAGAGTCGGGGCCGGGCTATGGCTACACCTTC.

The chain recombines TRBV18 with TRBJ2-2; D perhaps matches TRBD2 (6 bases). Trimming left V 1 base short and J 2 bases short, with 11 bases between. CDR3 length: 16 residues. Per germline, CDR1 KGHSH and CDR2 LQKENI. For the CDR3, the DNA is TGTGCCAGCTCACCACTAGCGGAATTCAACACCGGGGAGCTGTTTTTT. Residues: CASSPLAEFNTGELFF.

This clone was counted only a few times. The chain joins TRBV5-6 to TRBJ2-5, with 8 bases aligning to TRBD1. Germline V gives CDR1 SGHDT, CDR2 YYEEEE. There are 15 residues in the CDR3. V was pared by 2 bases and J by 3 bases, with 6 bases of the junction left unmatched. The CDR3 here is CASSFDRGAEETQYF. The CDR3 bases are TGTGCCAGCAGCTTCGACAGGGGTGCCGAAGAGACCCAGTACTTC.

This clone is medium-sized in the sample. The V gene is TRBV9, the J gene TRBJ1-4; D not resolved. V was trimmed by 5 bases and J by 8 bases, leaving 19 bases between them. The CDR3 runs to 15 residues. The germline V gene encodes CDR1 SGDLS and CDR2 YYNGEE. The CDR3 region has the DNA TGTGCCAGCAGTCGTAACCCCTCGAGGGAGGAAAAACTGTTTTTT. It is translated as CASSRNPSREEKLFF.

This clone was counted a single time. V and J are TRBV27 and TRBJ1-5; TRBD1 is a possible D gene (6 bases). CDR3 length equals 14 residues. V shed 5 bases and J shed 5 bases, with 13 bases lying between them. The germline gives CDR1 MNHEY, CDR2 SMNVEV (reference sequence). DNA of the CDR3: TGTGCCAGCAGTGGGCGGACAGCAGATCAGCCCCAGCATTTT. This encodes CASSGRTADQPQHF.

This clone has just one count. V is TRBV11-3 and J is TRBJ1-1; D is unclear. V was cut by 3 bases and J by 1 base, with 6 bases left in between. This CDR3 contains 13 residues. CDR1 and CDR2 from the germline V gene are SGHNT and YENEEA. The DNA of the CDR3 is TGTGCCAGCAGCTTCCTATGGAACACTGAAGCTTTCTTT. This encodes CASSFLWNTEAFF.

This clone occurred once. The V and J genes are TRBV7-8 and TRBJ2-1; TRBD2 aligns across 13 bases. Looked up from germline, CDR1 is SGHVS and CDR2 is FQNEAQ. The CDR3 contains 19 residues. J was trimmed by 0 bases and V by 5 bases; bases with no gene match: 10. CDR3 nucleotide sequence: TGTGCCAGCAGCCTTCCGGGACTAGCGGGATTTGCCTCCTACAATGAGCAGTTCTTC. Translated, it gives CASSLPGLAGFASYNEQFF. Full variable domain (rest looked up from reference TRBV7-8 and TRBJ2-1): GAGVSQSPRYKVAKRGQDVALRCDPISGHVSLFWYQQALGQGPEFLTYFQNEAQLDKSGLPSDRFFAERPEGSVSTLKIQRTQQEDSAVYLCASSLPGLAGFASYNEQFFGPGTRLTVL.

The J gene is TRBJ1-2, the V gene TRBV28; 10 bases fit TRBD1. The CDR3 is 15 amino acids. Germline V gives CDR1 MDHEN, CDR2 SYDVKM. Trimming took 8 bases from V and 8 from J; bases not matched to a gene: 14. CDR3 protein: CASLTGGLRAGGYTF. The CDR3 nucleotides are TGTGCCAGCTTGACAGGGGGCCTCCGGGCCGGCGGCTACACCTTC.

This chain connects TRBV11-2 to TRBJ1-5; TRBD1 aligns across 9 bases. The J segment lost 5 bases and the V segment lost 6 bases, leaving 8 bases of the junction unmatched. Germline values: CDR1 SGHAT, CDR2 FQNNGV. There are 15 residues in the CDR3. CDR3 in DNA: TGTGCCAGCAGTTGGGGGACAGGGTGGGATCAGCCCCAGCATTTT. Translation: CASSWGTGWDQPQHF.

CDR3 protein: CAISRGGTDNQPQHF. CDR3 nucleotides: TGTGCCATCAGCCGCGGGGGGACGGACAATCAGCCCCAGCATTTT. This chain links TRBV10-3 with TRBJ1-5, with a weak D call TRBD1 (5 bases). CDR1 is ENHRY, CDR2 SYGVKD, per germline. V lost 6 bases and J lost 3, with 15 bases in between. The CDR3 runs to 15 residues.

The V gene is TRBV7-2, the J gene TRBJ1-1; D call uncertain. Trimming pared 5 bases from V and 2 bases from J, leaving 15 bases between. Germline V gene data show CDR1 as SGHTA and CDR2 as FQGNSA. This CDR3 has 15 amino acids. The CDR3: CASSDPRRVNTEAFF. The CDR3 nucleotides read TGTGCCAGCAGCGACCCGAGAAGGGTTAACACTGAAGCTTTCTTT. Based on the CDR3 plus reference TRBV7-2 and TRBJ1-1, the full variable domain is GAGVSQSPSNKVTEKGKDVELRCDPISGHTALYWYRQSLGQGLEFLIYFQGNSAPDKSGLPSDRFSAERTGGSVSTLTIQRTQQEDSAVYLCASSDPRRVNTEAFFGQGTRLTVV.

The chain recombines TRBV6-5 with TRBJ2-6; D ambiguous. Germline V gene sequence: CDR1 MNHEY, CDR2 SVGAGI. The CDR3 extends over 13 amino acids. Trimming pared 2 bases from V and 10 bases from J, leaving 9 bases between. The CDR3 loop is CASSYTPANVLTF. The CDR3 DNA reads as TGTGCCAGCAGTTACACACCAGCTAACGTCCTGACTTTC.

The chain couples TRBV27 to TRBJ1-1; D is ambiguous. This CDR3 has 13 amino acids. With 2 bases removed from V and 1 base from J, the gap between germline ends came to 5 bases. Germline CDR1 reads MNHEY; CDR2 reads SMNVEV (reference sequence). DNA for the CDR3: TGTGCCAGCAGTTTACGACAGAACACTGAAGCTTTCTTT. This encodes CASSLRQNTEAFF.

V gene TRBV10-2 combines with J gene TRBJ2-2, with D uncertain. The CDR3 contains 14 residues. Trimming cost V 0 bases and J 4 bases, with 6 bases left between them. Germline V gene data show CDR1 as WSHSY and CDR2 as SAAADI. CDR3 nucleotides: TGCGCCAGCAGTGAGTCTTGGGTCACCGGGGAGCTGTTTTTT. Protein product: CASSESWVTGELFF.

V gene TRBV5-4 combines with J gene TRBJ1-2; 7 positions agree with TRBD1. CDR3 length: 15 amino acids. Losses at the gene ends were 4 bases for V and 4 bases for J; bases not matched to a gene: 10. Germline CDR1 and CDR2: SGHNT and YYREEE (reference sequence). This chain's CDR3 is CASSAGTVIPYGYTF. CDR3 sequence (DNA): TGTGCCAGCAGCGCGGGGACAGTAATCCCCTATGGCTACACCTTC.

This sequence joins TRBV14 and TRBJ2-5; 7 positions agree with TRBD1. V shed 4 bases, J shed 5 bases, and the junction held 7 bases outside the gene matches. The CDR3 has 14 residues. The germline V gene encodes CDR1 SGHDN and CDR2 FVKESK. The CDR3 protein is CASSLRRGLETQYF. In DNA form, the CDR3 reads TGTGCCAGCAGCCTCCGCAGGGGGTTGGAGACCCAGTACTTC.